This T cell receptor beta chain was captured in a study of T cell responses to AZD1222 COVID-19 vaccine. Study-wide findings and caveats: At 160-218 and 743-854, vaccine-associated CD4 TCRs were dominant, and they spanned spike.

Method: immunoSEQ multiplex PCR; TCRdb's copy keeps in-frame clones and lacks some. The data hold 95,000 to 150,000 clones, with around 89% observed a single time. Note on this clone: The antigen is unknown.

The sequence was obtained from an adult in good health. The sample was peripheral blood, taken on day 0 of AZD1222 vaccination.

The CDR3 reads CASSLTGQGYEQYF. Written as DNA, the CDR3 is TGTGCCAGCAGTTTAACGGGACAAGGTTACGAGCAGTACTTC. V gene TRBV28 combines with J gene TRBJ2-7; tentative D call: TRBD1 (6 bases). Germline CDR1 and CDR2: MDHEN and SYDVKM. The V end was cut by 2 bases, the J end by 4 bases, with 12 bases between. The CDR3 is made up of 14 amino acids.